This T cell receptor (beta chain) stems from a study of blood T cell repertoires in COVID-19. As for the study in general: Samples representing acute and convalescent COVID-19 were sourced from the United States, Italy and Spain. PBMCs, B-cell-depleted T cells, or T cells provided the cDNA or gDNA that made up the material.

Trimming pared 5 bases from V and 3 bases from J, leaving 11 bases between. CDR1 and CDR2 from the germline V gene are MNHEY and SMNVEV (reference sequence). The CDR3 sequence is 14 residues long. In the original workflow: Using reference gene primer amplification, nucleated cell counts were estimated. The repertoire was sequenced with immunoSEQ multiplex PCR; TCRdb's copy has only in-frame clones and lacks some. V, J and clone size reflect that table, while D and trimming were determined from the DNA. The sample has about 180,000 clones; approximately 85% are singletons. This chain uses TRBV27 with TRBJ2-4; tentative D call: TRBD1 (5 bases). The sequenced sample consisted of peripheral blood. This receptor was identified in a man between 60 and 75 years old with acute or convalescent COVID-19. CDR3: CASSKQGVKNIQYF. In DNA form, the CDR3 reads TGTGCCAGCAGTAAACAAGGGGTCAAAAACATTCAGTACTTC.